This T cell receptor (beta chain) was found in a study of early T cells in non-severe SARS-CoV-2 infection. In the study overall: With bulk RNA from unsorted whole blood as input, sequencing yielded unpaired chains. Study results and limitations: Matching against VDJdb likely underestimated virus-specific expansions, favoring anti-spike CD8.

At least ten counts were recorded for this clonotype. What it binds is not known. Per germline, CDR1 SGHDT and CDR2 YYEEEE. Trimming removed 4 bases from V and 8 bases from J; junction bases left unmatched: 8. The CDR3 is made up of 14 amino acids. Individual cDNA molecules were tagged with unique molecular identifiers. TCRdb ran MiXCR on the 5' RACE reads and lists one entry per CDR3 protein. The sample consists of roughly 45,000 distinct CDR3 sequences, about 6% of them appearing once. The receptor comes from an adult who was a healthcare worker with PCR-confirmed SARS-CoV-2 infection or an uninfected control (not recorded which). The source material was whole blood, sampled at baseline. The rearrangement joins TRBV5-6 to TRBJ1-4, with 7 nucleotides matching TRBD1. CDR3 sequence (DNA): TGTGCCAGCAGCGGAAGGGGGCTATTCGAAAAACTGTTTTTT. Protein: CASSGRGLFEKLFF.